This T cell receptor beta chain was recovered during a study of early T cells in non-severe SARS-CoV-2 infection. In the study overall: Sequencing of unsorted whole blood was done on bulk RNA, leaving chains unpaired.

Each cDNA molecule carried a unique molecular identifier. TCRdb redid the calling of the 5' RACE reads with MiXCR, one entry per CDR3 protein. This sample carries 25,000 to 35,000 distinct CDR3 sequences, over 4.5% of them seen once, and the ten largest clones take around 5.9%. Turning to this clonotype: Its antigen remains unknown.

Trimming took off 0 bases at V and 1 base at J, with 11 bases between the two ends. The CDR3 contains 15 residues. CDR1 DFQATT and CDR2 SNEGSKA come from the germline V gene (reference sequence). Study results and caveats: VDJdb-based annotation leaned toward anti-spike CD8 responses and missed private and CD4 specificities.

The receptor was derived from an adult who was a healthcare worker with PCR-confirmed SARS-CoV-2 infection or an uninfected control (not recorded which). V and J are TRBV20-1 and TRBJ2-3; TRBD1 might be the D (6 bases). Sequenced material: whole blood, taken at baseline. CDR3 coding DNA: TGCAGTGCTAGAGATGGGGGCGCCGGCACAGATACGCAGTATTTT. This translates into CSARDGGAGTDTQYF.